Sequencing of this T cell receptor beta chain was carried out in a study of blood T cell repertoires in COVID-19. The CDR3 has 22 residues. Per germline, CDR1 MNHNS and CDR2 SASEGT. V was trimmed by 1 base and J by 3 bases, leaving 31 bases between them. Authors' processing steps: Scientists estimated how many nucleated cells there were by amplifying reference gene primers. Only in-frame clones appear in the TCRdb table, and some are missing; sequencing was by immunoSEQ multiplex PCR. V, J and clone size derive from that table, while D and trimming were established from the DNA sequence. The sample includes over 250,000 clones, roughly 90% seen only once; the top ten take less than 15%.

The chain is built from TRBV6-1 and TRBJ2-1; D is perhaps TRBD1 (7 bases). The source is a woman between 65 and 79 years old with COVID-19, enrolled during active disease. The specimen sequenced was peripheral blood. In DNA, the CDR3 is TGTGCCAGCAGTGAAGGGAGGGTCCCGGGACAGCCGGGTCTGAGGTACTACAATGAGCAGTTCTTC. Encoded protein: CASSEGRVPGQPGLRYYNEQFF.